This paragraph reports one T cell receptor (beta chain). Its antigen remains unknown. These data originate in a study of blood T cells in healthy people across ages. At the level of the study: Roughly one uniquely barcoded beta molecule per two T cells was captured. Whole-study findings and limits: PBMCs that were unsorted prevented a conclusive naive versus antigen-experienced comparison. CMV infection status of these donors was not known.

Each donor supplied around 9.6 milliliters of peripheral blood. It was with a sample-barcoded 5' primer and a J-beta primer mix that a second PCR of roughly 7 to 12 cycles was run. TCRdb fed the 5' RACE reads into MiXCR, producing one record per CDR3 protein. The sample yields around 1,600,000 distinct CDR3 sequences, around 40% seen once. Germline CDR1 reads SGHAT; CDR2 reads FQNNGV. CDR3 length equals 14 residues. J was trimmed by 7 bases and V by 1 base; bases with no gene match: 3. Sequences were obtained from blood. This chain joins TRBV11-2 and TRBJ2-1; 8 bases match TRBD2. This receptor was obtained from a young woman in good health. DNA of the CDR3: TGTGCCAGCAGCTTAGCGGGGGGGGTGAATGAGCAGTTCTTC. Translating gives CASSLAGGVNEQFF.